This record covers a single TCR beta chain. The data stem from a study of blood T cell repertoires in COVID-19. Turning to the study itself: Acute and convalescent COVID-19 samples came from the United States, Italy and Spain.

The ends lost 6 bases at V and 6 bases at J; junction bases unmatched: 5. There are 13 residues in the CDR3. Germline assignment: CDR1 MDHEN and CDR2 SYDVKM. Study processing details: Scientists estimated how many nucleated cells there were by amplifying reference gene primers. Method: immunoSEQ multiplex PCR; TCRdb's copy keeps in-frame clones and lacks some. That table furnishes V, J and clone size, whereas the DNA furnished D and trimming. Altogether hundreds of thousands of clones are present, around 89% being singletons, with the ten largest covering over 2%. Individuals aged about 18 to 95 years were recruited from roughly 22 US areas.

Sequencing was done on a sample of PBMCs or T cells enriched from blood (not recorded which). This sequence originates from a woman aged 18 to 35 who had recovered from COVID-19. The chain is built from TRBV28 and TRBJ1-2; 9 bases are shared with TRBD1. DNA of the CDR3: TGTGCCAGCAGGTACCGGGACAGGGATGGCTACACCTTC. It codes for CASRYRDRDGYTF.